This T cell receptor beta chain was sequenced during a study of spatial heterogeneity in lung cancer. Study background: Alpha-chain sequences were consistently detected in smaller numbers than beta-chain sequences. Study-wide points: Ubiquitous, expanded tumor-derived TCRs were more frequently observed in blood at resection than at follow-up.

The time point: sample taken at primary tumor resection. Whole RNA, isolated from tumor, nontumor lung or frozen PBMC, was sequenced without prior sorting. One entry per CDR3 protein results from TCRdb running MiXCR on the 5' RACE reads. The sample yields more than 35,000 distinct CDR3 sequences, 4% to 6% seen once. Worth noting for this clonotype: The antigen remains undetermined.

V lost 3 bases and J lost 7, with 13 bases in between. Germline CDR1 reads GTSNPN; CDR2 reads SVGIG (reference sequence). This CDR3 has 13 residues. The sequences come from PBMCs, collected at surgery. This clonotype was obtained from a female donor with early-stage non-small cell lung cancer. This chain uses TRBV30 with TRBJ1-5; possibly TRBD1 for D (6 bases). The CDR3 protein is CAWRARGGQPQHF. Here the CDR3 DNA reads TGTGCCTGGAGAGCCAGGGGCGGGCAGCCCCAGCATTTT.